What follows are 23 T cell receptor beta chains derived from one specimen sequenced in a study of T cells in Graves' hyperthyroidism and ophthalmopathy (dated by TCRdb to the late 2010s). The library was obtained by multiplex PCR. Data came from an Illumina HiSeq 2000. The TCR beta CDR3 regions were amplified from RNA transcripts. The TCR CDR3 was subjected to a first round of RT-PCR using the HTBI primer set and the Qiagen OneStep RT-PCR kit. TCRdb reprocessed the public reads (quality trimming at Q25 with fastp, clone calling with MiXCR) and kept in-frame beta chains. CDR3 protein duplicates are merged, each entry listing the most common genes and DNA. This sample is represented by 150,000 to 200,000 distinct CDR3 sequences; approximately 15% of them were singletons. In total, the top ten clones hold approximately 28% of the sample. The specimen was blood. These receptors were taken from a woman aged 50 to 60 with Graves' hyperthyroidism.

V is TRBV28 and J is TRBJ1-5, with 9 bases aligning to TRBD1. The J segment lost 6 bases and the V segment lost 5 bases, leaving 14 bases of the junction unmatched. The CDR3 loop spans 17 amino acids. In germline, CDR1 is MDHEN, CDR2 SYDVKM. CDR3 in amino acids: CASSIYRDRVSGQPQHF. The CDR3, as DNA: TGTGCCAGCAGTATTTACCGGGACAGGGTTTCGGGTCAGCCCCAGCATTTT.

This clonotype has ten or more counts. The CDR3 protein is CASGDRVSRNTIYF. CDR3 in DNA: TGTGCCAGCGGTGACAGGGTTTCTAGAAACACCATATATTTT. The chain carries TRBV12-3 or TRBV12-4 and TRBJ1-3; the match to TRBD1 covers 7 bases. This CDR3 is 14 amino acids long. Germline trimming cut 8 bases from V and 5 bases from J; bases unmatched to any gene: 9.

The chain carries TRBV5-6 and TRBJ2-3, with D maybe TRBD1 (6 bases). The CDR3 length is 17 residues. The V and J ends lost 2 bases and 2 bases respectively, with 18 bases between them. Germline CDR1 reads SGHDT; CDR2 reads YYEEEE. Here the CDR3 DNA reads TGTGCCAGCAGCTTCGTTCAGGGGCCCATTTCCACAGATACGCAGTATTTT. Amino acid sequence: CASSFVQGPISTDTQYF. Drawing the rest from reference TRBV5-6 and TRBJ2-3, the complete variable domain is DAGVTQSPTHLIKTRGQQVTLRCSPKSGHDTVSWYQQALGQGPQFIFQYYEEEERQRGNFPDRFSGHQFPNYSSELNVNALLLGDSALYLCASSFVQGPISTDTQYFGPGTRLTVL.

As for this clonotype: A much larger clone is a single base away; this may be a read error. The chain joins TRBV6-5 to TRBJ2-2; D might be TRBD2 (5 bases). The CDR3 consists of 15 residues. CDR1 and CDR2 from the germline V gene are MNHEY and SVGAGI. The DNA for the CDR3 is TGTGCCAGCAGTTACTTGGGCGGTATGACCGGGGAGCTGGTTTTT. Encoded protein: CASSYLGGMTGELVF.

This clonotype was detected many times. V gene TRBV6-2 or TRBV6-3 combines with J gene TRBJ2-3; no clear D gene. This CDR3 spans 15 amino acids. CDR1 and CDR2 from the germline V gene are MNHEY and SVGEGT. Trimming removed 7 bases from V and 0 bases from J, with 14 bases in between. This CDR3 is CASTDFGYSTDTQYF. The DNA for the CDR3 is TGTGCCAGCACCGACTTTGGATATAGCACAGATACGCAGTATTTT.

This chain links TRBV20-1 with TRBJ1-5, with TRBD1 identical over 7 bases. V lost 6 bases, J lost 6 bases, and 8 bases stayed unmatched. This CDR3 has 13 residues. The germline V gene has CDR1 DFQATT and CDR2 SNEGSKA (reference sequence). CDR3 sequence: CSAQRQGIQPQHF. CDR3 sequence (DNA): TGCAGTGCACAGCGACAGGGAATTCAGCCCCAGCATTTT.

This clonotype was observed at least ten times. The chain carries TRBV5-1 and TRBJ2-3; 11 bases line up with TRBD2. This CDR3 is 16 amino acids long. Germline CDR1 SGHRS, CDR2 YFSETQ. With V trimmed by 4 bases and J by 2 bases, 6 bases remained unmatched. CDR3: CASSGGTSGSTDTQYF. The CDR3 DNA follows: TGCGCCAGCAGCGGCGGGACTAGCGGATCCACAGATACGCAGTATTTT.

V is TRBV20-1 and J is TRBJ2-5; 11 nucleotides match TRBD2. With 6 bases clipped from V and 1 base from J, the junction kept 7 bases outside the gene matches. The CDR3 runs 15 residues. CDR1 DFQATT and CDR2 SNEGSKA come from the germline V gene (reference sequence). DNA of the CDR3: TGCAGTGCGCATTCTAGCGGGGGGCTCCAAGAGACCCAGTACTTC. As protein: CSAHSSGGLQETQYF.

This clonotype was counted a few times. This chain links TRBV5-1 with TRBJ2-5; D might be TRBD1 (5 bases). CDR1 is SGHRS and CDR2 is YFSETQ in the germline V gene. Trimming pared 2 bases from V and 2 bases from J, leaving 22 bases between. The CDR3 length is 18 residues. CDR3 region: CASSLGASSIETQETQYF. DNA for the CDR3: TGCGCCAGCAGCTTAGGGGCATCCTCTATAGAGACACAAGAGACCCAGTACTTC.

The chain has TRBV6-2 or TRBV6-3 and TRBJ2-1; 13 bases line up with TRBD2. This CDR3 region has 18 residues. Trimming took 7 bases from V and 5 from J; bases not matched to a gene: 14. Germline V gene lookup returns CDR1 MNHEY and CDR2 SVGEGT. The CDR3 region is CASIPGSLAGGPHNEQFF. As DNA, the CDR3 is TGTGCCAGCATTCCCGGGTCACTAGCGGGAGGGCCCCACAATGAGCAGTTCTTC.

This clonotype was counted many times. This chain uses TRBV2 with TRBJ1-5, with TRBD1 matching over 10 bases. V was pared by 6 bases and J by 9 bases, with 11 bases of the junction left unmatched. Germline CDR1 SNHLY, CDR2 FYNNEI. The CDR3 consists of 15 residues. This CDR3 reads CASRGGVGQGSPQHF. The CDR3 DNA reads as TGTGCCAGCAGAGGAGGGGTGGGACAGGGGTCGCCCCAGCATTTT.

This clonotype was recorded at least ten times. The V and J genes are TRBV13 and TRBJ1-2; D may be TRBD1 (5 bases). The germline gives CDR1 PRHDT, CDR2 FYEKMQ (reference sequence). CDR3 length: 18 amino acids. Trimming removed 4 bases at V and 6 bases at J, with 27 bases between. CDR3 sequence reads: CASSSSYTGQRTGDGYTF. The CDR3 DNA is TGTGCCAGCAGCTCCTCATATACAGGTCAACGAACTGGTGATGGCTACACCTTC.

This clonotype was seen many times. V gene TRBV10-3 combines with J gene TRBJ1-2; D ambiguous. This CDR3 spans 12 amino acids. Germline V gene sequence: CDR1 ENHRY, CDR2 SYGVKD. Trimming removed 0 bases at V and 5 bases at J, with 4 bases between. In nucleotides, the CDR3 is TGTGCCATCAGTGAGTCAGGGTATGGCTACACCTTC. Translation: CAISESGYGYTF.

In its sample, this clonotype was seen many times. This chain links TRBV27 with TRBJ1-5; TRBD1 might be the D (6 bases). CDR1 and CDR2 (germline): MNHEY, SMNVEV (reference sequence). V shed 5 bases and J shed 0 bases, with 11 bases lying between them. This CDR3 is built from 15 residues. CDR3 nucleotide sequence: TGTGCCAGCAGTCTTGACAGGATTAGCAATCAGCCCCAGCATTTT. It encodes CASSLDRISNQPQHF.

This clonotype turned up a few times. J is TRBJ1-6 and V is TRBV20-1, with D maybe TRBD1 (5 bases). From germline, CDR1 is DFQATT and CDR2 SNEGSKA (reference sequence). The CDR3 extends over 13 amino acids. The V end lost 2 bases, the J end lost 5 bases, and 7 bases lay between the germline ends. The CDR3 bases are TGCAGTGCTAGAAAAGGGGATAATTCACCCCTCCACTTT. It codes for CSARKGDNSPLHF.

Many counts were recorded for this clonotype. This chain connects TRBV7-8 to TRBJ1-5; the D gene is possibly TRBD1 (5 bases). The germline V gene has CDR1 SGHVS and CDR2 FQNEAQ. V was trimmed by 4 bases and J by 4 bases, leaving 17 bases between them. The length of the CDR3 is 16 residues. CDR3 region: CASSSRRERGNQPQHF. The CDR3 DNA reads TGTGCCAGCAGCTCACGCAGGGAGCGCGGGAATCAGCCCCAGCATTTT.

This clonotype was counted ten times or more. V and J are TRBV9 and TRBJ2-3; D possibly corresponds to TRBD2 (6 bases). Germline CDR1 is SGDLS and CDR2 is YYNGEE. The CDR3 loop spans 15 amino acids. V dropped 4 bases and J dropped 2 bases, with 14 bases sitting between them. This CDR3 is CASSPGTYPTDTQYF. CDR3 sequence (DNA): TGTGCCAGCAGCCCCGGGACTTACCCCACAGATACGCAGTATTTT.

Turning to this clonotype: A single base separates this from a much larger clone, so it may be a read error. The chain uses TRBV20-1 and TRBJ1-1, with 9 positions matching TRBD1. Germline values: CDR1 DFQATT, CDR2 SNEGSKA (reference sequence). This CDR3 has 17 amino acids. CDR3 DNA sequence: TGCAGTGTTAGAAGGCCGGGGACAGGGCAAAGGAACACTGAAGCTTTCTTT. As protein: CSVRRPGTGQRNTEAFF.

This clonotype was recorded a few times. CDR3 amino acids: CATSDRRKMNTGELFF. In nucleotides, the CDR3 is TGTGCCACCAGTGATCGTCGGAAAATGAACACCGGGGAGCTGTTTTTT. V is TRBV24-1 and J is TRBJ2-2; no reliable D call. Germline CDR1 and CDR2: KGHDR and SFDVKD. The V end was cut by 3 bases, the J end by 1 base, with 11 bases between. The CDR3 length is 16 residues.

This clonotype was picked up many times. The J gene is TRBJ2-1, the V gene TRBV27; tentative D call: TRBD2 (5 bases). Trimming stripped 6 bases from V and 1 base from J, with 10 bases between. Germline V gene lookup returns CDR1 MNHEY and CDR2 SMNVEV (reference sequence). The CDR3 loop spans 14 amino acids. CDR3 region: CASSLRGSYNEQFF. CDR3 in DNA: TGTGCCAGCAGCTTACGGGGATCCTACAATGAGCAGTTCTTC.

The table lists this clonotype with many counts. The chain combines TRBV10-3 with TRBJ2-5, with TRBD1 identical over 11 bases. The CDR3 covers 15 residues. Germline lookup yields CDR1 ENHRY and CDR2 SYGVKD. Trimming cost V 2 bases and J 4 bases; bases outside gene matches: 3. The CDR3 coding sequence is TGTGCCATCAGTGAGGAGGGACAGGGGGGAGAGACCCAGTACTTC. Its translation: CAISEEGQGGETQYF.

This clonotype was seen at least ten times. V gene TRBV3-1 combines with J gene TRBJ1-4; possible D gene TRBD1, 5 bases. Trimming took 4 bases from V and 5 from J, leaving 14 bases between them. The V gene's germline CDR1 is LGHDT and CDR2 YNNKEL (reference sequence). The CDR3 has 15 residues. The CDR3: CASSRNGAGNEKLFF. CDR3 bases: TGTGCCAGCAGCCGGAACGGGGCGGGGAATGAAAAACTGTTTTTT.

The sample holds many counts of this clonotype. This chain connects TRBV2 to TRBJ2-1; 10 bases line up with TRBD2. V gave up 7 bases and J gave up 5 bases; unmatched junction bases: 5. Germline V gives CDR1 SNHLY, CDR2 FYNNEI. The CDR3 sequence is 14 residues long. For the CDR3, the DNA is TGTGCCAGCACTACTAGCGGGAACAACAATGAGCAGTTCTTC. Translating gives CASTTSGNNNEQFF.